This record concerns one T cell receptor (beta chain) sequence. Its cognate antigen is unknown. This entry belongs to a study of early T cells in non-severe SARS-CoV-2 infection. Study-wide context: Sequencing targeted bulk RNA from unsorted whole blood, leaving chains unpaired. Points from the study as a whole: VDJdb matching skewed toward anti-spike CD8 responses, missing private and CD4 specificities.

The CDR3 contains 16 residues. V lost 5 bases, J lost 1 base, and 16 bases lay in between. Looked up from germline, CDR1 is MNHNY and CDR2 is SVGAGI (reference sequence). Individual cDNA molecules were tagged with unique molecular identifiers, the study reported. TCRdb analysed the 5' RACE reads with MiXCR anew, one entry per CDR3 protein. The sample carries tens of thousands of distinct CDR3 sequences, 13% to 15% recorded once. The receptor was isolated from an adult who was a healthcare worker with PCR-confirmed SARS-CoV-2 infection or an uninfected control (not recorded which). Sequences were obtained from whole blood. The chain couples TRBV6-6 to TRBJ2-3; D is possibly TRBD1 (6 bases). The CDR3 DNA sequence: TGTGCCAGCAGTGATCAGGGGATCTTAGGCACAGATACGCAGTATTTT. Amino acid sequence: CASSDQGILGTDTQYF.